This TCR beta chain was observed in a study of blood T cell repertoires in COVID-19. In the original processing: Estimates of nucleated cell counts were drawn from the amplification of reference gene primers. Using immunoSEQ multiplex PCR, the repertoire was profiled, and TCRdb retains in-frame clones only, with some absent. V, J and clone size are taken as reported in that table, and D and trimming were inferred from the DNA itself. Of about 160,000 clones listed, approximately 91% are singletons. V gave up 5 bases and J gave up 0 bases, with 5 bases separating them. The CDR3 is 14 residues long. Germline V gene lookup returns CDR1 MGHDK and CDR2 SYGVNS.

The sample was peripheral blood. This receptor was taken from a man between 18 and 29 years old with acute or convalescent COVID-19. V gene TRBV25-1 combines with J gene TRBJ2-6; D unresolved. The CDR3 sequence: CASSISSGANVLTF. The CDR3 nucleotides read TGTGCCAGCAGTATATCCTCTGGGGCCAACGTCCTGACTTTC.